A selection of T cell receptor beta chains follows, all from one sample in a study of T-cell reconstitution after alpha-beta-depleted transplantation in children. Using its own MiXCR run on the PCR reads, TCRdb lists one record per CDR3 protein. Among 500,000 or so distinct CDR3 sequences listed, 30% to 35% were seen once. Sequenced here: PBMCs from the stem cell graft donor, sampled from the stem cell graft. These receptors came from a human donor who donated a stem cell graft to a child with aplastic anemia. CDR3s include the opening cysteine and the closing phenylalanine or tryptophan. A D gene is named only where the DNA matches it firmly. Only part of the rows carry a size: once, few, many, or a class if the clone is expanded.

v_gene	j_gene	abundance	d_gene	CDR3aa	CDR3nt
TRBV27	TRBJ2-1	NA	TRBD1	CASSFMGQGYNEQFF	TGTGCCAGCAGTTTTATGGGACAGGGGTACAATGAGCAGTTCTTC
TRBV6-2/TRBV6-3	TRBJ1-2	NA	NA	CASRDGTEYGYTF	TGTGCCAGCAGAGACGGGACGGAATATGGCTACACCTTC
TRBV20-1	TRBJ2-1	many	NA	CSAKSSEYNEQFF	TGCAGTGCTAAGTCCAGCGAGTACAATGAGCAGTTCTTC
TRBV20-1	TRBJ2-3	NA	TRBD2	CSARTSGRRPTTDTQYF	TGCAGTGCTAGGACTAGCGGGAGAAGACCAACCACAGATACGCAGTATTTT
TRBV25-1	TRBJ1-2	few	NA	CASSSQGGVGYGYTF	TGTGCCAGCAGTTCCCAGGGTGGGGTAGGGTATGGCTACACCTTC
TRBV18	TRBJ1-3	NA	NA	CASSPAGQYSGNTIYF	TGTGCCAGCTCACCAGCAGGACAGTACTCTGGAAACACCATATATTTT
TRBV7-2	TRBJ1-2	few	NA	CASSLDRTYGYTF	TGTGCCAGCAGCTTAGACAGGACGTATGGCTACACCTTC
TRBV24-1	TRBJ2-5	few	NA	CATSAPGAEETQYF	TGTGCCACCAGTGCCCCCGGGGCGGAAGAGACCCAGTACTTC
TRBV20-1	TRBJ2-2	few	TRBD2	CSARQREFGELFF	TGCAGTGCTAGACAGCGGGAGTTCGGGGAGCTGTTTTTT
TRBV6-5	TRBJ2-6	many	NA	CASSYGAPNSGANVLTF	TGTGCCAGCAGTTACGGGGCTCCTAACTCTGGGGCCAACGTCCTGACTTTC
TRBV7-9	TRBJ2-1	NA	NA	CASSLSAGSSSYNEQFF	TGTGCCAGCAGCTTATCGGCGGGATCGAGCTCCTACAATGAGCAGTTCTTC
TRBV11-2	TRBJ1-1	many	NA	CASSATGNTEAFF	TGTGCCAGCAGCGCTACAGGGAACACTGAAGCTTTCTTT
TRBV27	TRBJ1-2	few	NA	CASSLSGRNYGYTF	TGTGCCAGCAGTTTATCGGGCAGAAACTATGGCTACACCTTC
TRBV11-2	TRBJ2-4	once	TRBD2	CASSGTSGKGEAKNIQYF	TGTGCCAGCAGCGGGACTAGCGGGAAAGGGGAGGCCAAAAACATTCAGTACTTC
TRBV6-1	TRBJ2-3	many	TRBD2	CASSDGRDTDTQYF	TGTGCCAGCAGTGACGGGAGGGACACAGATACGCAGTATTTT
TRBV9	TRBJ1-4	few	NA	CASSVSKKLFF	TGTGCCAGCAGCGTTTCGAAGAAACTGTTTTTT
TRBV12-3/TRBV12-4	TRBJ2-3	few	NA	CASSLMAPQQYF	TGTGCCAGCAGTTTAATGGCGCCCCAGCAGTATTTT
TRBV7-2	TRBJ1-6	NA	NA	CASSLEMTSPLHF	TGTGCCAGCAGCTTAGAAATGACTTCACCCCTCCACTTT
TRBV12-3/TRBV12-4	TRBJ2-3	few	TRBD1	CASSPGQGASRATQYF	TGTGCCAGCAGTCCGGGACAGGGGGCTAGTAGAGCTACGCAGTATTTT
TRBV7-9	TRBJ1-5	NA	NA	CASSQGDYQPQHF	TGTGCCAGCAGCCAAGGGGATTATCAGCCCCAGCATTTT
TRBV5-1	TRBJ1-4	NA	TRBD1	CASRAGGGQKLFF	TGCGCCAGCAGAGCAGGGGGTGGTCAAAAACTGTTTTTT
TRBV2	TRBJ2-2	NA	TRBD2	CASRVGLAGVTGELFF	TGTGCCAGCAGGGTGGGGCTAGCGGGAGTCACCGGGGAGCTGTTTTTT
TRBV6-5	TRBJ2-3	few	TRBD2	CASSYEGLGGTDTQYF	TGTGCCAGCAGTTACGAGGGACTAGGGGGCACAGATACGCAGTATTTT
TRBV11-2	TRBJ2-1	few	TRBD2	CASSLELSGGGDEQFF	TGTGCCAGCAGCTTAGAACTGAGCGGCGGGGGGGATGAGCAGTTCTTC
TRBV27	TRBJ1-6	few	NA	CASSLALDSPLHF	TGTGCCAGCAGTTTAGCGTTAGACTCACCCCTCCACTTT
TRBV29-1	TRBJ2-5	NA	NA	CSALGQGIGETQYF	TGCAGCGCATTAGGGCAGGGGATCGGAGAGACCCAGTACTTC
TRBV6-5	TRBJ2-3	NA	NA	CASSYSLFVETRHMDTQYF	TGTGCCAGCAGTTACTCGTTGTTCGTCGAGACTCGCCACATGGATACGCAGTATTTT
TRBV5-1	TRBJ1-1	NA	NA	CASSLRPGNTEAFF	TGCGCCAGCAGCTTGAGGCCGGGGAACACTGAAGCTTTCTTT